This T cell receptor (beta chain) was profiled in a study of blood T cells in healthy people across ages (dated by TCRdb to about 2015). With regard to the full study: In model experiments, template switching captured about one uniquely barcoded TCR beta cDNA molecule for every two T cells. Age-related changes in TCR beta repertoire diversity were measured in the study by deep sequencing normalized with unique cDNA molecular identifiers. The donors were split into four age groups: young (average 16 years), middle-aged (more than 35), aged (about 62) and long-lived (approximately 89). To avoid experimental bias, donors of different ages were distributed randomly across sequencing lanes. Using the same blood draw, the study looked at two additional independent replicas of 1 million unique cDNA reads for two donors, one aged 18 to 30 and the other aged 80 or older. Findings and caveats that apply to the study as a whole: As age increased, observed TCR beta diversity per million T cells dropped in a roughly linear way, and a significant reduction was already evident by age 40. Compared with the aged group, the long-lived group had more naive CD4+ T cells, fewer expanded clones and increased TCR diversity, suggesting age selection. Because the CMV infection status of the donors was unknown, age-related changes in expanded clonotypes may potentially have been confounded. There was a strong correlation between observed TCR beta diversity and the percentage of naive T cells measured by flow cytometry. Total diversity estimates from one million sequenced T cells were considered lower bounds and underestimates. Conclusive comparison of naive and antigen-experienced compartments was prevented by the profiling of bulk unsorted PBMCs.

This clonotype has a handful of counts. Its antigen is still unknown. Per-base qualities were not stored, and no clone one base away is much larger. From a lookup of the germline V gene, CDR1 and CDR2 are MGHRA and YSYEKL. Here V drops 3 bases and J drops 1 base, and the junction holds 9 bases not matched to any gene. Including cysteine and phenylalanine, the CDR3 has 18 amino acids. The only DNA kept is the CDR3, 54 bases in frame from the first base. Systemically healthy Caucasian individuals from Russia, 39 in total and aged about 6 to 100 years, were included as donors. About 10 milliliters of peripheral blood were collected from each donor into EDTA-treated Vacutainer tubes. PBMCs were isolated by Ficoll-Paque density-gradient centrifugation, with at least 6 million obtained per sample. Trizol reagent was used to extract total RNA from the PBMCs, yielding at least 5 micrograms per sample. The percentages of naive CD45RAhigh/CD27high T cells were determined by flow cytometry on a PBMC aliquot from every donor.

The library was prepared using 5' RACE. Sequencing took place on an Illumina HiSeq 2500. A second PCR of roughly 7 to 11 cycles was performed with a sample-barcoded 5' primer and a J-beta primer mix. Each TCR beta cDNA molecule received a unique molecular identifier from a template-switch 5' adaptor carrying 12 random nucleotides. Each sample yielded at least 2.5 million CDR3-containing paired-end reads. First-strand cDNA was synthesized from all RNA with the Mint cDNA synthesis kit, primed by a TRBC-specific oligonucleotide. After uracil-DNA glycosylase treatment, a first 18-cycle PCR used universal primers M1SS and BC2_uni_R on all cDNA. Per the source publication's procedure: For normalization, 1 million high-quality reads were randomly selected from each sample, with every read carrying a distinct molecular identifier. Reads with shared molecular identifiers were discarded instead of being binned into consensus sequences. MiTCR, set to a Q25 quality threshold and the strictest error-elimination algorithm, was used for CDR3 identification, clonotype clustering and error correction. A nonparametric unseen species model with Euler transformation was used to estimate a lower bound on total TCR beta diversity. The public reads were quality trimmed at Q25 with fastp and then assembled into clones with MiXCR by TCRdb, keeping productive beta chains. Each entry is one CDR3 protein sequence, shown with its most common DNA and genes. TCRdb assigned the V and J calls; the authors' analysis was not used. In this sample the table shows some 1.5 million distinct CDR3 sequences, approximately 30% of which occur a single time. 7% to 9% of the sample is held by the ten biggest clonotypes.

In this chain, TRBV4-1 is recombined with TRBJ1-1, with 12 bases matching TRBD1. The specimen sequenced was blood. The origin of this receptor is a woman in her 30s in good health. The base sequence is TGCGCCAGCAGCCATCCGGGACAGGGGGCGCTTGCGAACACTGAAGCTTTCTTT. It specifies CASSHPGQGALANTEAFF.